Each of the 13 T cell receptor beta chains below was sequenced from the same sample in a study of blood T cell repertoires in COVID-19. TCRdb's table, derived via immunoSEQ multiplex PCR, lists solely in-frame clones and lacks some. Here the sample spans over 85,000 clones, 70% to 90% being singletons. Sequencing was performed on peripheral blood. These receptor sequences come from a man over 45 with active or convalescent COVID-19.

CDR3 coding DNA: TGTGCCAGCAGCCCCCTGACAGGCGCGTGGCGGTCACCCCTCCACTTT. It encodes CASSPLTGAWRSPLHF. The chain joins TRBV6-2 or TRBV6-3 to TRBJ1-6; perhaps TRBD1 as D (6 bases). Trimming shortened V by 6 bases and J by 10 bases, and 22 bases separated the two germline ends. This CDR3 is built from 16 residues. Germline V gene lookup returns CDR1 MNHEY and CDR2 SVGEGT.

This clone has a single count. The rearrangement links TRBV9 to TRBJ2-3; tentatively, D is TRBD1 (6 bases). Deletions cut 2 bases from V and 4 bases from J, with 11 bases between. The CDR3 sequence is 14 residues long. Germline loops: CDR1 SGDLS, CDR2 YYNGEE. Here the CDR3 DNA reads TGTGCCAGCAGCGTTCAGGACAGCCCAGATACGCAGTATTTT. Its protein is CASSVQDSPDTQYF.

This chain links TRBV28 with TRBJ1-5, with 7 bases fitting TRBD1. V lost 10 bases and J lost 2; bases outside the gene matches: 11. Germline V gives CDR1 MDHEN, CDR2 SYDVKM. The CDR3 spans 15 residues. The CDR3 here is CATGTEPSGNQPQHF. The DNA for the CDR3 is TGTGCCACCGGGACAGAGCCTTCGGGCAATCAGCCCCAGCATTTT.

V gene TRBV5-8 combines with J gene TRBJ2-7; D remains ambiguous. This CDR3 has 12 residues. V was trimmed by 1 base and J by 4 bases, leaving 6 bases between them. Germline V gives CDR1 SGHTS, CDR2 YDEGEE. CDR3 in amino acids: CASSLTRYEQYF. CDR3 nucleotide sequence: TGTGCCAGCAGCTTGACCCGGTACGAGCAGTACTTC.

This chain links TRBV9 with TRBJ2-3, with a tentative D call TRBD1 (6 bases). Germline CDR1 and CDR2: SGDLS and YYNGEE. The CDR3 extends over 14 amino acids. The germline V and J ends were trimmed by 0 bases and 6 bases, with 11 bases remaining between them. As DNA, the CDR3 is TGTGCCAGCAGCGTAGTCTGGGGGCCGGATACGCAGTATTTT. Translated: CASSVVWGPDTQYF.

This clone was detected once. The chain employs TRBV7-9 and TRBJ1-5; 7 bases align to TRBD1. The CDR3 is made up of 16 amino acids. After removal of 5 bases from V and 0 bases from J, the junction contained 7 bases not matched to a gene. Germline V gene sequence: CDR1 SEHNR, CDR2 FQNEAQ (reference sequence). The CDR3 nucleotides are TGTGCCAGCAGCACCGACAGGGTCCCTAGCAATCAGCCCCAGCATTTT. The encoded protein is CASSTDRVPSNQPQHF.

J is TRBJ1-1 and V is TRBV3-1 (or the pseudogene TRBV3-2); possibly TRBD1 for D (6 bases). CDR1 and CDR2 (germline): LGHDT, YNNKEL (reference sequence). Trimming stripped 1 base from V and 5 bases from J, with 11 bases between. The CDR3 is 14 amino acids. In nucleotides, the CDR3 is TGTGCCAGCAGCCAAGGCGGCAGGGGAACTGAAGCTTTCTTT. It encodes CASSQGGRGTEAFF.

The rearrangement uses TRBV21-1 and TRBJ2-5; the table's TRBD2 call for D was not verified on the DNA. TRBV21-1 is a pseudogene segment. This CDR3 contains 15 residues. The CDR3 loop is CASSKESGGPRTQYF. The CDR3 DNA reads TGTGCCAGCAGCAAGGAATCGGGAGGTCCCAGGACCCAGTACTTC.

This chain uses TRBV28 with TRBJ2-1, with D tentatively TRBD1 (6 bases). The germline V and J ends were trimmed by 1 base and 6 bases, with 13 bases remaining between them. The CDR3 contains 15 residues. CDR1 is MDHEN, CDR2 SYDVKM, per germline. The CDR3 here is CASSLFTTGTNEQFF. The CDR3 coding sequence is TGTGCCAGCAGTTTATTCACCACAGGGACCAATGAGCAGTTCTTC.

The V gene is TRBV24-1, the J gene TRBJ2-5; D may be TRBD2 (7 bases). This CDR3 spans 14 amino acids. Deletions cut 3 bases from V and 4 bases from J, with 11 bases between. The germline CDR1 and CDR2 sequences are KGHDR and SFDVKD. The CDR3 here is CATSDGGGPETQYF. DNA of the CDR3: TGTGCCACCAGTGATGGGGGGGGGCCAGAGACCCAGTACTTC.

The chain couples TRBV6-5 to TRBJ2-1, with TRBD2 identical over 13 bases. The V and J ends lost 7 bases and 6 bases, in that order; junction bases with no gene match: 6. Germline-derived CDR1 and CDR2 are MNHEY and SVGAGI. The CDR3 contains 15 residues. The CDR3 nucleotides read TGTGCCAGCACCACGGGACTAGCGGGGTTCAATGAGCAGTTCTTC. Encoded protein: CASTTGLAGFNEQFF.

The gene calls are TRBV14 and TRBJ1-6; 7 bases align to TRBD1. Germline V lookup: CDR1 SGHDN, CDR2 FVKESK. This CDR3 spans 14 amino acids. Trimming at V came to 4 bases and at J to 9 bases, leaving 6 bases not matched to a gene. CDR3 amino acids: CASSPRQGGSPLHF. As DNA, the CDR3 is TGTGCCAGCAGCCCCCGACAGGGTGGTTCACCCCTCCACTTT.

The chain couples TRBV7-9 to TRBJ1-5; D not certain. Trimming took off 5 bases at V and 5 bases at J, with 7 bases between the two ends. This CDR3 region has 12 residues. CDR1 and CDR2 from the germline V gene are SEHNR and FQNEAQ (reference sequence). For the CDR3, the DNA is TGTGCCAGCAGCCCTCTAGATCAGCCCCAGCATTTT. Its protein is CASSPLDQPQHF.